The 12 T cell receptor beta chains in this list originate from one sample, sequenced in a study of beta chain features in type 1 diabetes. Expressed TCRB transcripts got sequenced, as all isolated RNA was reverse transcribed. The data were produced by immunoSEQ multiplex PCR, yet TCRdb's version contains in-frame clones alone and is incomplete. The data show about 360,000 clones, roughly 12% seen once. Sample: naive CD4+ T cells from blood. These receptor sequences come from a man younger than 35 in good health.

V is TRBV28 and J is TRBJ2-5; tentatively, D is TRBD1 (5 bases). The CDR3 extends over 11 amino acids. V lost 3 bases and J lost 14, with 13 bases in between. Per the germline V gene, CDR1 is MDHEN and CDR2 is SYDVKM. For the CDR3, the DNA is TGTGCCAGCAGTTTGCCAGGGCCTGCTTACTTC. Residues: CASSLPGPAYF.

The chain couples TRBV9 to TRBJ2-3; 12 bases line up with TRBD2. The CDR3 totals 19 residues. V trimming: 0 bases; J trimming: 1 base; junction bases outside the gene matches: 9. The germline CDR1 and CDR2 sequences are SGDLS and YYNGEE. The CDR3 bases are TGTGCCAGCAGCGTAGTCTCTAGCGGGGGGGCGTTTGGCACAGATACGCAGTATTTT. As protein: CASSVVSSGGAFGTDTQYF.

This clone occurred a few times. The V gene is TRBV5-4, the J gene TRBJ2-1, with a possible D match to TRBD2 (7 bases). The CDR3 has 15 residues. V lost 4 bases, J lost 3 bases, and 14 bases lay in between. Germline V gives CDR1 SGHNT, CDR2 YYREEE (reference sequence). The CDR3, as DNA: TGTGCCAGCAGCCCGGGGGGCGTCAGCTACAATGAGCAGTTCTTC. Amino acids: CASSPGGVSYNEQFF.

The V call is TRBV7-9, the J call TRBJ2-3; D may be TRBD2 (5 bases). The CDR3 covers 14 residues. V dropped 2 bases and J dropped 9 bases, with 15 bases sitting between them. Germline CDR1 and CDR2: SEHNR and FQNEAQ (reference sequence). The CDR3 here is CASSLSTPGNTQYF. Written as DNA, the CDR3 is TGTGCCAGCAGCTTATCAACCCCCGGGAACACGCAGTATTTT.

In DNA, the CDR3 is TGTGCCAGTAGTATGCGCAGGGGAGACCGCTATGGCTACACCTTC. This sequence encodes CASSMRRGDRYGYTF. The chain carries TRBV19 and TRBJ1-2; tentatively, D is TRBD1 (6 bases). Germline lookup yields CDR1 LNHDA and CDR2 SQIVND (reference sequence). The V end was cut by 3 bases, the J end by 4 bases, with 15 bases between. This CDR3 is built from 15 residues.

The chain combines TRBV2 with TRBJ2-2; 7 bases map to TRBD2. The CDR3 contains 13 residues. Trimming at V came to 6 bases and at J to 4 bases, leaving 2 bases not matched to a gene. The germline CDR1 and CDR2 sequences are SNHLY and FYNNEI. CDR3 region: CASSRGVTGELFF. The DNA for the CDR3 is TGTGCCAGCAGCCGGGGGGTCACCGGGGAGCTGTTTTTT.

V usage is TRBV18 and J usage is TRBJ1-1, with D perhaps matching TRBD1 (5 bases). The CDR3 runs to 16 residues. V lost 1 base to trimming and J lost 0 bases, with 12 bases between them. Per the germline V gene, CDR1 is KGHSH and CDR2 is LQKENI. The CDR3 nucleotides are TGTGCCAGCTCACCACTTGCAGGGCCCATGAACACTGAAGCTTTCTTT. Translated: CASSPLAGPMNTEAFF.

The chain is built from TRBV28 and TRBJ2-7; 7 bases agree with TRBD1. CDR3 length: 15 amino acids. V was pared by 6 bases and J by 0 bases, with 8 bases of the junction left unmatched. CDR1 is MDHEN, CDR2 SYDVKM, per germline. The CDR3 sequence: CASRMPQGVSYEQYF. The CDR3 nucleotides read TGTGCCAGCAGAATGCCTCAGGGGGTCTCCTACGAGCAGTACTTC.

The CDR3 protein is CASSLGLAGGTDTQYF. In nucleotides, the CDR3 is TGCGCCAGCAGCTTGGGGCTAGCGGGAGGCACAGATACGCAGTATTTT. The gene calls are TRBV5-1 and TRBJ2-3, with 10 bases matching TRBD2. The CDR3 loop spans 16 amino acids. The germline V gene encodes CDR1 SGHRS and CDR2 YFSETQ. V shed 0 bases and J 1 base; nucleotides not matched to a gene: 2.

This chain uses TRBV29-1 with TRBJ1-1; D is unclear. CDR1 SQVTM and CDR2 ANQGSEA come from the germline V gene. V lost 1 base, J lost 3 bases, and 9 bases lay in between. The CDR3 loop spans 13 amino acids. The CDR3 DNA is TGCAGCGTTGAAGTACAGTCTGACACTGAAGCTTTCTTT. Residues: CSVEVQSDTEAFF.

Here the CDR3 reads CSLSPTGSDTQYF. DNA of the CDR3: TGCAGCCTAAGCCCGACAGGGTCAGATACGCAGTATTTT. This chain links TRBV29-1 with TRBJ2-3, with TRBD1 matching over 7 bases. The CDR3 covers 13 residues. V shed 8 bases and J 4 bases; nucleotides not matched to a gene: 9. Germline assignment: CDR1 SQVTM and CDR2 ANQGSEA.

This CDR3 is CASSKLGEQFF. The CDR3 DNA sequence: TGTGCCAGCAGCAAACTAGGAGAGCAGTTCTTC. The chain couples TRBV7-9 to TRBJ2-1; tentatively, D is TRBD2 (5 bases). The CDR3 is 11 amino acids. From germline, CDR1 is SEHNR and CDR2 FQNEAQ (reference sequence). V lost 5 bases and J lost 10, with 9 bases in between.